This record covers a single T cell receptor beta chain. Per the original data handling: Amplification of reference gene primers provided the estimated nucleated cell counts. TCRdb keeps only in-frame clones here, not all; method: immunoSEQ multiplex PCR. V and J calls and clone size come straight from that table; D and trimming were deduced from the DNA. The sample comprises 300,000 to 350,000 clones, about nine tenths of which are singletons, and 9.5% to 10% rests with the top ten. This sample stems from a study of blood T cell repertoires in COVID-19. Trimming shortened V by 6 bases and J by 4 bases, and 22 bases separated the two germline ends. The CDR3 length is 17 residues. Per germline, CDR1 MNHEY and CDR2 SMNVEV (reference sequence). The Seattle site enrolled patients during active infection and followed them longitudinally.

This chain joins TRBV27 and TRBJ1-5, with D possibly TRBD1 on 6 matching bases. This TCR derives from a man aged 30 to 45 with COVID-19, enrolled during active disease. The sequencing sample was made of peripheral blood. CDR3: CASRKTATDRSNQPQHF. CDR3 DNA: TGTGCCAGCAGGAAAACCGCAACCGACAGGTCAAATCAGCCCCAGCATTTT.